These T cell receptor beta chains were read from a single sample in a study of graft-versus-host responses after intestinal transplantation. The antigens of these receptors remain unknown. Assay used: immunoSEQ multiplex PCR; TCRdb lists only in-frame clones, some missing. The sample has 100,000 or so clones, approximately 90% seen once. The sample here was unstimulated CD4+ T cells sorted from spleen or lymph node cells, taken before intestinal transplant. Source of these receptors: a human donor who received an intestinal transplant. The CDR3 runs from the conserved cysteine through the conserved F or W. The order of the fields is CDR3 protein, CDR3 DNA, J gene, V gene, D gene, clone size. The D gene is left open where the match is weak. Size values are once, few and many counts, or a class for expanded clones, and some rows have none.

CASSYLDRVVTYEQYF TGTGCCAGCAGCTATCTCGACAGGGTGGTTACCTACGAGCAGTACTTC TRBJ2-7 TRBV5-6 TRBD1 -
CASTSTGANQPQHF TGTGCCAGCACCTCTACAGGGGCTAATCAGCCCCAGCATTTT TRBJ1-5 TRBV7-9 TRBD1 -
CASSPFLGQGNTGELFF TGTGCCAGCAGCCCGTTTCTCGGACAGGGTAACACCGGGGAGCTGTTTTTT TRBJ2-2 TRBV7-7 TRBD1 once
CASSPQRGLTDTQYF TGTGCCAGCAGTCCGCAGCGGGGCCTCACAGATACGCAGTATTTT TRBJ2-3 TRBV6-5 TRBD2 -
CASNRGPNTEAFF TGTGCCAGCAACAGGGGTCCGAACACTGAAGCTTTCTTT TRBJ1-1 TRBV2 TRBD1 -
CASSKQPGQGAPEQYF TGCGCCAGCAGCAAGCAACCGGGACAGGGGGCGCCTGAGCAGTACTTC TRBJ2-7 TRBV5-1 TRBD1 -
CASSINPGQVFNGYTF TGTGCCAGTAGTATCAATCCGGGACAGGTCTTCAATGGCTACACCTTC TRBJ1-2 TRBV19 TRBD1 -
CASSLISGQGSYEQYF TGTGCCAGCAGCTTAATTTCAGGTCAGGGCTCCTACGAGCAGTACTTC TRBJ2-7 TRBV11-2 - -
CASSSRTEAFF TGTGCCAGCAGTTCTCGCACTGAAGCTTTCTTT TRBJ1-1 TRBV6-5 - -
CASSYLAGTGGGETQYF TGCGCCAGCAGCTACTTAGCCGGGACAGGTGGAGGGGAGACCCAGTACTTC TRBJ2-5 TRBV5-1 TRBD1 once
CASSDRAYEQYF TGTGCCAGTAGTGACAGGGCCTACGAGCAGTACTTC TRBJ2-7 TRBV19 TRBD1 -
CASSVETGWAGELFF TGTGCCAGCAGCGTTGAGACAGGGTGGGCCGGGGAGCTGTTTTTT TRBJ2-2 TRBV9 TRBD1 -
CASTQGDTEAFF TGTGCCAGCACGCAGGGCGATACTGAAGCTTTCTTT TRBJ1-1 TRBV7-9 - -
CASSTPGRINEQYF TGTGCCAGCAGCACACCCGGCAGGATTAACGAGCAGTACTTC TRBJ2-7 TRBV11-2 - -
CASSDNGRAYEQYF TGTGCCAGCAGTGATAACGGGAGGGCCTACGAGCAGTACTTC TRBJ2-7 TRBV28 TRBD2 -
CAWSVLDRVNTEAFF TGTGCCTGGAGTGTACTGGACAGGGTGAACACTGAAGCTTTCTTT TRBJ1-1 TRBV30 TRBD1 -
CASAEFNTEAFF TGTGCCAGCGCAGAATTCAACACTGAAGCTTTCTTT TRBJ1-1 TRBV27 - once
CASSFVRGRGYTDTQYF TGTGCCAGCAGTTTCGTGAGGGGAAGGGGGTACACAGATACGCAGTATTTT TRBJ2-3 TRBV28 - -
CASSLLRTGASVEQFF TGTGCCAGCAGCTTATTAAGGACAGGGGCTTCGGTTGAGCAGTTCTTC TRBJ2-1 TRBV7-6 TRBD1 -
CASSLYAVNTEAFF TGTGCCAGCAGCTTATACGCGGTGAACACTGAAGCTTTCTTT TRBJ1-1 TRBV5-4 - -
CASSWVGGPGQPQHF TGTGCCAGCAGTTGGGTCGGGGGGCCAGGGCAGCCCCAGCATTTT TRBJ1-5 TRBV6-5 - -
CASSINDGSPLHF TGTGCCAGTAGTATAAACGACGGGTCACCCCTCCACTTT TRBJ1-6 TRBV19 - -
CASSWRWDSREAFF TGTGCCAGCAGCTGGAGGTGGGACAGCCGTGAAGCTTTCTTT TRBJ1-1 TRBV7-6 TRBD1 -
CAWSWAINSPLHF TGTGCCTGGAGCTGGGCCATTAATTCACCCCTCCACTTT TRBJ1-6 TRBV30 - -
CASSIGGTGLISYEQYF TGTGCCAGTAGTATAGGGGGGACAGGGCTCATCTCCTACGAGCAGTACTTC TRBJ2-7 TRBV19 TRBD1 -
CASSWGASGQETQYF TGCGCCAGCAGCTGGGGGGCTAGCGGACAAGAGACCCAGTACTTC TRBJ2-5 TRBV5-1 - -
CAWSLKTSGGANEQFF TGTGCCTGGAGTTTAAAGACTAGCGGGGGGGCGAATGAGCAGTTCTTC TRBJ2-1 TRBV30 TRBD2 few
CAWRYPDRGRGTEAFF TGTGCCTGGAGATACCCAGACAGGGGGCGCGGCACTGAAGCTTTCTTT TRBJ1-1 TRBV30 TRBD1 -
CASSTTQGWAEAFF TGCGCCAGCAGCACAACTCAGGGTTGGGCTGAAGCTTTCTTT TRBJ1-1 TRBV5-1 - -
CASRLAGRDTQYF TGTGCCAGTCGACTAGCGGGAAGAGATACGCAGTATTTT TRBJ2-3 TRBV2 TRBD2 -
CASGSGTGDTEAFF TGTGCCAGCGGCTCCGGGACAGGGGATACTGAAGCTTTCTTT TRBJ1-1 TRBV7-9 TRBD1 few
CASSPYPGQGAQEQYF TGCGCCAGCAGCCCTTACCCGGGACAGGGGGCCCAAGAGCAGTACTTC TRBJ2-7 TRBV5-1 TRBD1 -
CASSLNRADNSPLHF TGTGCCAGCAGCTTGAACAGGGCAGATAATTCACCCCTCCACTTT TRBJ1-6 TRBV5-4 - -
CASSFSGEAFF TGTGCCAGCAGCTTCTCAGGTGAAGCTTTCTTT TRBJ1-1 TRBV7-9 - -
CASSLDAGNGYTF TGCGCCAGCAGCTTGGACGCGGGAAATGGCTACACCTTC TRBJ1-2 TRBV5-1 - -
CASSYPHPGMNTEAFF TGTGCCAGCAGTTACCCCCACCCAGGCATGAACACTGAAGCTTTCTTT TRBJ1-1 TRBV6-6 - -
CASRGPPNYGYTF TGCGCCAGCAGGGGGCCTCCTAACTATGGCTACACCTTC TRBJ1-2 TRBV4-3 - once
CASSHSERRETQYF TGTGCCAGCAGTCACTCGGAGAGGCGGGAGACCCAGTACTTC TRBJ2-5 TRBV6-5 - -
CASSYSIQGAGSPLHF TGTGCCAGCAGTTACTCGATTCAGGGGGCCGGTTCACCCCTCCACTTT TRBJ1-6 TRBV6-5 TRBD1 -
CASSQGVDPINSPLHF TGTGCCAGCAGCCAAGGGGTAGACCCAATAAACTCACCCCTCCACTTT TRBJ1-6 TRBV5-4 - once
CASSLTGPNEQFF TGTGCCAGCAGCTTGACAGGGCCCAATGAGCAGTTCTTC TRBJ2-1 TRBV7-9 TRBD1 once
CASSLGTSGGRNIQYF TGTGCCAGCAGCCTCGGGACTAGCGGGGGAAGGAACATTCAGTACTTC TRBJ2-4 TRBV7-2 TRBD2 -
CASSRGTSYGYTF TGCGCCAGCAGCCGGGGGACATCATATGGCTACACCTTC TRBJ1-2 TRBV4-1 - once
CASSLGSVGEKLFF TGTGCCAGCAGCTTGGGGAGTGTCGGGGAAAAACTGTTTTTT TRBJ1-4 TRBV5-4 - -
CASSYHRGGNYGYTF TGTGCCAGCAGTTACCACAGGGGAGGTAACTATGGCTACACCTTC TRBJ1-2 TRBV6-5 TRBD1 -
CAISGVPNTEAFF TGTGCCATCTCCGGGGTCCCGAACACTGAAGCTTTCTTT TRBJ1-1 TRBV10-3 - -
CASSYDAALSGSPLHF TGTGCCAGCAGTTACGATGCGGCCTTGTCGGGTTCACCCCTCCACTTT TRBJ1-6 TRBV6-6 - -
CASSPLRGNHEQFF TGTGCCAGCAGCCCTCTTCGGGGGAATCATGAGCAGTTCTTC TRBJ2-1 TRBV13 - once
CASSRGTGENYGYTF TGTGCCAGCAGCAGAGGGACAGGGGAAAACTATGGCTACACCTTC TRBJ1-2 TRBV6-1 TRBD1 -
CASSPRVEANYGYTF TGTGCCAGTAGTCCCAGGGTTGAGGCTAACTATGGCTACACCTTC TRBJ1-2 TRBV19 - -
CASKVRGTYNEQFF TGCGCCAGCAAGGTCAGGGGTACCTACAATGAGCAGTTCTTC TRBJ2-1 TRBV5-1 - once
CARPGQGLFSYEQYF TGTGCCAGACCAGGACAGGGCCTTTTCTCCTACGAGCAGTACTTC TRBJ2-7 TRBV6-5 TRBD1 once